This TCR beta chain is from a study of OX40 agonist ivuxolimab in advanced cancers. Study overall: The patients received agonistic anti-OX40 (CD134) antibody ivuxolimab. A diagnosis of hepatocellular carcinoma, melanoma, renal cell or head and neck cancer was present in dose-escalation patients. Three patients, one with hepatocellular carcinoma and two with cutaneous melanoma, achieved partial responses.

Clones were read by immunoSEQ multiplex PCR, and TCRdb kept only the in-frame ones, dropping some. The sample consists of approximately 76,000 clones, 80% to 90% of them appearing once. The CDR3 consists of 15 residues. CDR1 MNHNS and CDR2 SASEGT come from the germline V gene. Trimming took off 1 base at V and 6 bases at J, with 15 bases between the two ends. Sequenced material: CD4+ or CD8+ T cells sorted from blood, taken in a trial of the OX40 agonist ivuxolimab. The chain recombines TRBV6-1 with TRBJ1-1; TRBD1 is a possible D gene (6 bases). This TCR was sampled from an adult with an advanced solid tumor such as melanoma, head and neck, liver or kidney cancer. The CDR3 nucleotides are TGTGCCAGCAGTGAAGAAACAGGGCTTTGGTCTGAAGCTTTCTTT. Protein product: CASSEETGLWSEAFF.